The clone carrying this TCR beta chain was detected a few times. Its antigen is undetermined. This record comes from a study of TIL therapy for anti-PD-1-resistant metastatic lung cancer. Study overall: Half of patients were current or former smokers.

The V end lost 7 bases, the J end lost 7 bases, and 14 bases lay between the germline ends. This CDR3 spans 12 amino acids. Overall study results and limits: TIL cultures after expansion showed higher clonality and lower diversity than baseline tumor (median 6% vs 31%).

Stated time point: pre-treatment sample, taken before nivolumab and TIL therapy. Pleural nodules or supraclavicular lymph nodes made up most of the excised metastases sampled. Tumor harvest preceded PD-1/PD-L1 blockade, followed by nivolumab treatment. This was the immunoSEQ v3 assay. Sequenced by immunoSEQ multiplex PCR; TCRdb stores in-frame clones only, minus some. Of some 90,000 clones in the sample, 65% were seen once. V usage is TRBV12-3 or TRBV12-4 and J usage is TRBJ2-7; unclear D gene. This material consisted of tumor tissue, taken at baseline. This TCR was sampled from a person between 30 and 79 years old with non-small cell lung cancer. The CDR3 DNA reads TGTGCCAGCACACCAGGACCGAAAGAGCAGTACTTC. It codes for CASTPGPKEQYF.